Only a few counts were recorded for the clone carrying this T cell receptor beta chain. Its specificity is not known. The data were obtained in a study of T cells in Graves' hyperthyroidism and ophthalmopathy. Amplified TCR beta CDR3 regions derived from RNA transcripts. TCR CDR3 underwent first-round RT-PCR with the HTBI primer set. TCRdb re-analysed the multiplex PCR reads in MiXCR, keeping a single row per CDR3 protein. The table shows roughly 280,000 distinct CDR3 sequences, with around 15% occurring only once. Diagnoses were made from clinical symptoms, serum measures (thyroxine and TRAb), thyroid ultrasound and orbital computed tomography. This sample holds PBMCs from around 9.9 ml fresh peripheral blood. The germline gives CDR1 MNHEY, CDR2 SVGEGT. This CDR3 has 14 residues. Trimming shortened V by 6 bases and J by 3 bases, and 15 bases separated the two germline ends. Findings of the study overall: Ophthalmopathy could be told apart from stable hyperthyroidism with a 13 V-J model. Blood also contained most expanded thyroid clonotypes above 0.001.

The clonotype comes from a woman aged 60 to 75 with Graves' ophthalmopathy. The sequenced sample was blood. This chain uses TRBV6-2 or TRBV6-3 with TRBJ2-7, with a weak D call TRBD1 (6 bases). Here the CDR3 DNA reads TGTGCCAGCAGACCAACCACAGGGATCTACGAGCAGTACTTC. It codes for CASRPTTGIYEQYF.